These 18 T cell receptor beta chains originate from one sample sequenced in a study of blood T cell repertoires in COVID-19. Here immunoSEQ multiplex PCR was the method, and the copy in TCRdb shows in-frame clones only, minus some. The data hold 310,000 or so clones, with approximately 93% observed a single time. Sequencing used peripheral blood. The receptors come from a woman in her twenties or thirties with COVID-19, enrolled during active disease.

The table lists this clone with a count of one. The CDR3, as DNA: TGTGCCAGCAGATCTTGGAGCTCCTACAATGAGCAGTTCTTC. This translates into CASRSWSSYNEQFF. The V and J genes are TRBV27 and TRBJ2-1, with unresolved D. Germline-derived CDR1 and CDR2 are MNHEY and SMNVEV (reference sequence). The CDR3 runs to 14 residues. The ends were cut back, 6 bases at V and 0 bases at J, with 9 bases in the middle.

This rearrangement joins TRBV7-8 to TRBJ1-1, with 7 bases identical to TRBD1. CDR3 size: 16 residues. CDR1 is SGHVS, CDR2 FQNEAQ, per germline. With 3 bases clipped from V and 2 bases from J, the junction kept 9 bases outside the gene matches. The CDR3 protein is CASSFRDRARNTEAFF. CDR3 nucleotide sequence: TGTGCCAGCAGCTTCCGGGACAGAGCGAGAAACACTGAAGCTTTCTTT.

CDR3 sequence (DNA): TGTGCTAGTGGCCTCGGGACAGGGGGCCACAATGAGCAGTTCTTC. This codes for CASGLGTGGHNEQFF. This chain uses TRBV12-5 with TRBJ2-1, with 12 bases identical to TRBD1. Germline V gene sequence: CDR1 LGHNT, CDR2 FRNRAP. The ends lost 6 bases at V and 5 bases at J; junction bases unmatched: 5. The CDR3 consists of 15 residues.

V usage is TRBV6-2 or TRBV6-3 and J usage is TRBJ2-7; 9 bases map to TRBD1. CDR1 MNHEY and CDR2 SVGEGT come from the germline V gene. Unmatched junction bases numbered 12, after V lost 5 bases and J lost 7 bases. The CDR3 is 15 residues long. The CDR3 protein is CASSVPGQGRGEQYF. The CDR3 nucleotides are TGTGCCAGCAGTGTCCCGGGACAGGGACGCGGGGAGCAGTACTTC.

In nucleotides, the CDR3 is TGTGCCAGCAGTAGAGCTGGCACCGGGGAGCTGTTTTTT. Its protein product is CASSRAGTGELFF. The rearrangement joins TRBV12-3 or TRBV12-4 to TRBJ2-2; D remains unclear. Between the trimmed V and J ends, which lost 5 bases and 4 bases, there was a span of 8 bases. This CDR3 has 13 amino acids.

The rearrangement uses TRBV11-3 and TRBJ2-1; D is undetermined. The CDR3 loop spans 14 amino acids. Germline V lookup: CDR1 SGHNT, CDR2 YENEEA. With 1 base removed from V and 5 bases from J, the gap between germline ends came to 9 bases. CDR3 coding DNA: TGTGCCAGCAGCTTAGGAAGAGCTGACAATGAGCAGTTCTTC. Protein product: CASSLGRADNEQFF.

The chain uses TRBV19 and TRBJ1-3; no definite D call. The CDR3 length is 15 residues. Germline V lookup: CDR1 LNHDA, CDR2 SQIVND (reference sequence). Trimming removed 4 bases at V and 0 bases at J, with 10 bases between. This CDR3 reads CASSRGRISGNTIYF. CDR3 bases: TGTGCCAGTAGTAGAGGGAGGATCTCTGGAAACACCATATATTTT.

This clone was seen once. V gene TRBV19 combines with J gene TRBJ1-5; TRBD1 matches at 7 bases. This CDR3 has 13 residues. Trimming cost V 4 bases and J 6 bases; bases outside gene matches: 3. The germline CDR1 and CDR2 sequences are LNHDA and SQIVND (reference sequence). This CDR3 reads CASSTGTVQPQHF. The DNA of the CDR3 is TGTGCCAGTAGTACAGGGACAGTTCAGCCCCAGCATTTT.

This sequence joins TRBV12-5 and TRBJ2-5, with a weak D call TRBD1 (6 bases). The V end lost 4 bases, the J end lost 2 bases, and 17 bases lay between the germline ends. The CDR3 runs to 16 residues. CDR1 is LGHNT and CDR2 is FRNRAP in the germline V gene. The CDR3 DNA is TGTGCTAGTGGTTCGGGCCGAGACAGGCTTCAAGAGACCCAGTACTTC. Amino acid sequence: CASGSGRDRLQETQYF.

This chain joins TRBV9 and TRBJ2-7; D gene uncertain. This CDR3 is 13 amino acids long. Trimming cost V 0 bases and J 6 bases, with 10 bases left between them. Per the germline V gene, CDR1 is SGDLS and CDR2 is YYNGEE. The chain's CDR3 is CASSVVGDSEQYF. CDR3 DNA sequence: TGTGCCAGCAGCGTAGTTGGTGATAGCGAGCAGTACTTC. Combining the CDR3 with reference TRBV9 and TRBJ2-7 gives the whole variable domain DSGVTQTPKHLITATGQRVTLRCSPRSGDLSVYWYQQSLDQGLQFLIQYYNGEERAKGNILERFSAQQFPDLHSELNLSSLELGDSALYFCASSVVGDSEQYFGPGTRLTVT.

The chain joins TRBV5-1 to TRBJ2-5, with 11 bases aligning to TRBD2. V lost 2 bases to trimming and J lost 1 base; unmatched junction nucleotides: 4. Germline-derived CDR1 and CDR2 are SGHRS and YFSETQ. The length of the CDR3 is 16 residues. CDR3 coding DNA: TGCGCCAGCAGCTTACTAGCGGGAGTTCTCCAAGAGACCCAGTACTTC. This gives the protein CASSLLAGVLQETQYF.

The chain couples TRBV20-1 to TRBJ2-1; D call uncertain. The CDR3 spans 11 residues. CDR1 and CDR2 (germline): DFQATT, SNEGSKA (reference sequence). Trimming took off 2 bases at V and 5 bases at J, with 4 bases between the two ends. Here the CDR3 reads CSARLNNEQFF. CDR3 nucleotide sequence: TGCAGTGCTAGACTTAACAATGAGCAGTTCTTC.

CDR3 nucleotide sequence: TGTGCCAGCAGCCCACCTCAATGGGGGCAAAGAAACACCATATATTTT. Its protein product is CASSPPQWGQRNTIYF. The gene calls are TRBV11-2 and TRBJ1-3, with D maybe TRBD1 (6 bases). V gave up 5 bases and J gave up 5 bases, with 19 bases separating them. There are 16 residues in the CDR3. Germline V gives CDR1 SGHAT, CDR2 FQNNGV. The variable domain in full, with the rest retrieved from reference TRBV11-2 and TRBJ1-3, is EAGVAQSPRYKIIEKRQSVAFWCNPISGHATLYWYQQILGQGPKLLIQFQNNGVVDDSQLPKDRFSAERLKGVDSTLKIQPAKLEDSAVYLCASSPPQWGQRNTIYFGEGSWLTVV.

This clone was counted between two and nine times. The CDR3 nucleotides read TGTGCCAGCAGCTTGGACAGGGGCCCTGACGAGCAGTACTTC. Its protein product is CASSLDRGPDEQYF. The gene calls are TRBV7-8 and TRBJ2-7; 9 bases map to TRBD1. CDR1 and CDR2 (germline): SGHVS, FQNEAQ. The trim removed 3 bases at V and 5 bases at J, leaving 5 bases unmatched. The CDR3 has 14 amino acids.

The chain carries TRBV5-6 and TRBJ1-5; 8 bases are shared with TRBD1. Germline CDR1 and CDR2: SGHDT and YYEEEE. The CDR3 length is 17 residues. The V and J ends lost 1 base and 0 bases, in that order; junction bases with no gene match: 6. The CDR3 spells CASSLFQGAYSNQPQHF. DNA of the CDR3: TGTGCCAGCAGCTTGTTTCAGGGGGCGTATAGCAATCAGCCCCAGCATTTT.

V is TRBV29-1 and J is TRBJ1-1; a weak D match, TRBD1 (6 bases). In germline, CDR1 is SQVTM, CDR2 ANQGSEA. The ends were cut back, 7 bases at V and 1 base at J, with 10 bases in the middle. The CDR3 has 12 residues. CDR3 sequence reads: CSAGQRNTEAFF. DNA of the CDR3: TGCAGCGCTGGACAGAGGAACACTGAAGCTTTCTTT. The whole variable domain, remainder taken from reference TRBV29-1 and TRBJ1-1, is SAVISQKPSRDICQRGTSLTIQCQVDSQVTMMFWYRQQPGQSLTLIATANQGSEATYESGFVIDKFPISRPNLTFSTLTVSNMSPEDSSIYLCSAGQRNTEAFFGQGTRLTVV.

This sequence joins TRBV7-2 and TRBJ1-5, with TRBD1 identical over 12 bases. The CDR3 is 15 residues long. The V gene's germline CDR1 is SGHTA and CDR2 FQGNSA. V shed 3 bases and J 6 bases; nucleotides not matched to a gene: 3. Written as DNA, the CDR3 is TGTGCCAGCAGCTTTGGGACAGGGGGCGGTCAGCCCCAGCATTTT. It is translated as CASSFGTGGGQPQHF.

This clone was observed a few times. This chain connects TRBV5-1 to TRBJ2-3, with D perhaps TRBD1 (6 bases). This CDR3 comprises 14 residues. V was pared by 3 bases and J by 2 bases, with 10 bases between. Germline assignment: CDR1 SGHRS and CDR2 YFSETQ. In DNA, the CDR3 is TGCGCCAGCAGCTCTCGGACAGACACAGATACGCAGTATTTT. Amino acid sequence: CASSSRTDTDTQYF.